Listed here are 16 T cell receptor beta chains from one sample, sequenced in a study of cytomegalovirus exposure and HLA in healthy donors (TCRdb year 2017). Library prep was done by the immunoSEQ multiplex PCR assay. For the multiplex PCR, a mixture combining 60 forward primers for TCR Vbeta segments and 13 reverse primers for TCR Jbeta segments was used. TCRdb mirrors the immuneACCESS table, restricted to in-frame sequences. Some clones are absent from its copies; in checked studies, under half trace to an unresolved V gene, and the reason for the others is unknown. This sample comprises fewer than 250,000 clones, over 70% of them detected only once. The ten top clones hold roughly 0.66% of the sample. The specimen sequenced was PBMCs. These receptor sequences come from a boy aged 2 to 9 in good health and CMV-seronegative.

The chain uses TRBV19 and TRBJ2-7; D remains ambiguous. This CDR3 contains 14 residues. Germline lookup yields CDR1 LNHDA and CDR2 SQIVND (reference sequence). Trimming removed 1 base at V and 0 bases at J, with 7 bases between. CDR3 nucleotides: TGTGCCAGTAGTATAGTGGGCAGCTCCTACGAGCAGTACTTC. This gives the protein CASSIVGSSYEQYF.

This clone was detected once. The V and J genes are TRBV19 and TRBJ2-1, with 7 bases lining up with TRBD2. CDR3 length: 13 residues. V lost 3 bases to trimming and J lost 9 bases; unmatched junction nucleotides: 5. CDR1 is LNHDA, CDR2 SQIVND, per germline (reference sequence). The DNA for the CDR3 is TGTGCCAGTAGTATCACTAGCGATGGTGAGCAGTTCTTC. Encoded protein: CASSITSDGEQFF.

The chain uses TRBV4-1 and TRBJ2-7, with TRBD2 matching 8 bases. Trimming cost V 0 bases and J 4 bases; bases outside gene matches: 8. CDR1 is MGHRA, CDR2 YSYEKL, per germline. This CDR3 is built from 16 residues. CDR3 coding DNA: TGCGCCAGCAGCCAAGATTCCAGCGGGAGTGTATACGAGCAGTACTTC. Translated, it gives CASSQDSSGSVYEQYF.

This clone turned up a few times. V and J are TRBV2 and TRBJ1-1; D is unclear. The CDR3 sequence is 17 residues long. The V end was cut by 6 bases, the J end by 1 base, with 21 bases between. Germline V lookup: CDR1 SNHLY, CDR2 FYNNEI. DNA of the CDR3: TGTGCCAGCAGCGTTACTACCTCCACTTCCTGGAACACTGAAGCTTTCTTT. Translation: CASSVTTSTSWNTEAFF.

This CDR3 reads CAISDGSYNEQFF. CDR3 nucleotides: TGTGCCATCAGTGATGGGAGCTACAATGAGCAGTTCTTC. This chain links TRBV10-3 with TRBJ2-1, with a tentative D call TRBD2 (5 bases). V lost 3 bases, J lost 3 bases, and 6 bases lay in between. Germline V lookup: CDR1 ENHRY, CDR2 SYGVKD. CDR3 length: 13 residues.

This clone appeared a few times. The chain uses TRBV4-1 and TRBJ1-1; 9 bases align to TRBD1. After removal of 4 bases from V and 5 bases from J, the junction contained 8 bases not matched to a gene. The CDR3 covers 15 residues. Germline CDR1 MGHRA, CDR2 YSYEKL. The CDR3 spells CASSPPGQGRTEAFF. In DNA, the CDR3 is TGCGCCAGCAGCCCCCCTGGACAGGGGAGGACTGAAGCTTTCTTT.

The chain employs TRBV4-2 and TRBJ2-3; D may be TRBD1 (5 bases). The CDR3 covers 15 residues. V was cut by 4 bases and J by 1 base, with 12 bases left in between. Germline V gives CDR1 LGHNA, CDR2 YNFKEQ. For the CDR3, the DNA is TGTGCCAGCAGCCCGCAGAAGGGGCGCACAGATACGCAGTATTTT. It codes for CASSPQKGRTDTQYF.

The chain couples TRBV27 to TRBJ2-7, with D tentatively TRBD1 (7 bases). V lost 7 bases, J lost 2 bases, and 15 bases lay in between. The CDR3 extends over 14 amino acids. The germline V gene encodes CDR1 MNHEY and CDR2 SMNVEV (reference sequence). This CDR3 reads CASTSRGVPYEQYF. The CDR3 nucleotides read TGTGCCAGCACCTCCAGGGGGGTACCCTACGAGCAGTACTTC.

The chain carries TRBV5-4 and TRBJ2-5; D is possibly TRBD1 (6 bases). The CDR3 extends over 15 amino acids. CDR1 is SGHNT, CDR2 YYREEE, per germline (reference sequence). V shed 0 bases and J shed 0 bases, with 9 bases lying between them. CDR3 sequence reads: CASSLAGTNQETQYF. Here the CDR3 DNA reads TGTGCCAGCAGCTTGGCCGGGACAAACCAAGAGACCCAGTACTTC.

This clone turned up a few times. This chain uses TRBV2 with TRBJ2-3, with 7 positions matching TRBD2. J gave up 0 bases and V 7 bases, and 7 bases lay outside the gene matches. CDR3 length: 15 residues. Germline V gene data show CDR1 as SNHLY and CDR2 as FYNNEI. CDR3 sequence (DNA): TGTGCCAGCATCGGGGACTATCGGAGCACAGATACGCAGTATTTT. It translates to CASIGDYRSTDTQYF.

This chain joins TRBV19 and TRBJ1-1; maybe TRBD1 (5 bases). V was shortened by 5 bases and J by 1 base, with 11 bases between the two germline ends. Germline-derived CDR1 and CDR2 are LNHDA and SQIVND (reference sequence). This CDR3 is built from 14 residues. The CDR3 DNA sequence: TGTGCCAGTAGTCCCGGTCAGGGGAACACTGAAGCTTTCTTT. Translation gives CASSPGQGNTEAFF.

The chain carries TRBV27 and TRBJ2-7; 10 bases are shared with TRBD1. This CDR3 region has 14 residues. In germline, CDR1 is MNHEY, CDR2 SMNVEV (reference sequence). J was trimmed by 7 bases and V by 6 bases; bases with no gene match: 9. The CDR3 DNA sequence: TGTGCCAGCAGGGCGGGACAGGGGCAAGGGGAGCAGTACTTC. Protein product: CASRAGQGQGEQYF.

This clone was picked up one time. The gene calls are TRBV27 and TRBJ1-5; D unclear. Trimming took 2 bases from V and 6 from J, leaving 8 bases between them. The germline V gene has CDR1 MNHEY and CDR2 SMNVEV (reference sequence). The length of the CDR3 is 13 residues. This CDR3 reads CASSLGRVQPQHF. The CDR3 DNA is TGTGCCAGCAGTTTAGGTCGGGTTCAGCCCCAGCATTTT.

CDR3 coding DNA: TGTGCCAGCAGCGTTGGGACTTGGCACACAGATACGCAGTATTTT. It is translated as CASSVGTWHTDTQYF. The rearrangement uses TRBV9 and TRBJ2-3; the D gene is possibly TRBD2 (6 bases). Looked up from germline, CDR1 is SGDLS and CDR2 is YYNGEE. The length of the CDR3 is 15 residues. Trimming removed 2 bases at V and 2 bases at J, with 12 bases between.

The chain combines TRBV7-6 with TRBJ2-7; TRBD2 might be the D (5 bases). The V gene's germline CDR1 is SGHVS and CDR2 FNYEAQ. CDR3 length: 13 residues. V was clipped by 5 bases and J by 2 bases, with 10 bases between them. This CDR3 reads CASSPLEAYEQYF. The CDR3 bases are TGTGCCAGCAGCCCTTTGGAGGCCTACGAGCAGTACTTC.

The J gene is TRBJ2-7, the V gene TRBV19; a weak D match, TRBD2 (6 bases). The CDR3 extends over 13 amino acids. V was cut by 3 bases and J by 7 bases, with 13 bases left in between. From germline, CDR1 is LNHDA and CDR2 SQIVND (reference sequence). The CDR3, as DNA: TGTGCCAGTAGTATTACGGGAGTCGGGGAGCAGTACTTC. Translated, it gives CASSITGVGEQYF. The full variable domain, rest sourced from reference TRBV19 and TRBJ2-7, is DGGITQSPKYLFRKEGQNVTLSCEQNLNHDAMYWYRQDPGQGLRLIYYSQIVNDFQKGDIAEGYSVSREKKESFPLTVTSAQKNPTAFYLCASSITGVGEQYFGPGTRLTVT.